What follows describes a single T cell receptor beta chain. The antigen is not known. This CDR3 has 15 residues. Germline V lookup: CDR1 SGHTA, CDR2 FQGNSA. Trimming pared 5 bases from V and 4 bases from J, leaving 15 bases between. Alongside a J-beta primer mix, a sample-barcoded 5' primer served in a second PCR lasting about 7 to 12 cycles. TCRdb re-analysed the 5' RACE reads in MiXCR, keeping a single row per CDR3 protein. The repertoire holds 1.5 million or so distinct CDR3 sequences, around 40% seen once, with about 4% in the top ten. This specimen belongs to a study of blood T cells in healthy people across ages. Points from the study as a whole: Possibly, changes in expanded clonotypes were confounded because donor CMV status was unknown. The long-lived group displayed more naive CD4+ cells, plus higher diversity, than the aged donors did.

The chain combines TRBV7-2 with TRBJ2-1; D may be TRBD1 (6 bases). The specimen was blood. This clonotype was obtained from a woman younger than 30 in good health. CDR3 sequence reads: CASSVDRPLYNEQFF. DNA of the CDR3: TGTGCCAGCAGCGTCGACAGGCCCCTTTACAATGAGCAGTTCTTC.